These 20 T cell receptor beta chains were sequenced from one sample in a study of blood T cell repertoires in COVID-19. Generated by immunoSEQ multiplex PCR, the TCRdb table keeps only in-frame clones and is missing some. Altogether about 420,000 clones are present, around nine tenths being singletons, with the ten largest covering 0.8% to 1%. Sequencing was carried out using peripheral blood. Source of these receptors: a man between 18 and 29 years old with COVID-19, enrolled during active disease.

This sequence joins TRBV4-1 and TRBJ1-1, with no clear D. The CDR3 sequence is 12 residues long. Germline CDR1 reads MGHRA; CDR2 reads YSYEKL. Trimming took off 5 bases at V and 3 bases at J, with 7 bases between the two ends. The CDR3 region is CASSDSHTEAFF. The CDR3 DNA follows: TGCGCCAGCAGCGACTCGCACACTGAAGCTTTCTTT.

The J gene is TRBJ2-2, the V gene TRBV10-1; 9 nucleotides agree with TRBD2. CDR1 WNHNN and CDR2 SYGVQD come from the germline V gene (reference sequence). V shed 5 bases and J 0 bases; nucleotides not matched to a gene: 7. The CDR3 sequence is 17 residues long. CDR3 nucleotides: TGCGCCAGCAGTCCGACGACTAGCGGTGCGAACACCGGGGAGCTGTTTTTT. Protein product: CASSPTTSGANTGELFF.

This clone appeared once. The rearrangement joins TRBV11-3 to TRBJ2-2; 7 bases match TRBD2. The CDR3 extends over 17 amino acids. CDR1 SGHNT and CDR2 YENEEA come from the germline V gene. V gave up 1 base and J gave up 2 bases; unmatched junction bases: 7. As DNA, the CDR3 is TGTGCCAGCAGCTTAGTTCGCGGGAGACCCAACACCGGGGAGCTGTTTTTT. It encodes CASSLVRGRPNTGELFF.

In its sample, this clone was seen once. V is TRBV12-3 or TRBV12-4 and J is TRBJ1-2; D remains ambiguous. Trimming removed 3 bases from V and 8 bases from J, with 10 bases in between. This CDR3 is 12 amino acids long. CDR3 region: CASSFGVTGYTF. CDR3 sequence (DNA): TGTGCCAGCAGTTTCGGGGTTACCGGCTACACCTTC.

The chain uses TRBV10-3 and TRBJ1-5, with 8 bases lining up with TRBD1. The CDR3 consists of 16 residues. Germline CDR1 ENHRY, CDR2 SYGVKD. Trimming removed 5 bases from V and 2 bases from J; junction bases left unmatched: 8. CDR3 sequence reads: CAISPTGELGNQPQHF. The CDR3, as DNA: TGTGCCATCAGTCCGACAGGGGAGTTAGGCAATCAGCCCCAGCATTTT.

The chain links TRBV2 to TRBJ1-1; D is possibly TRBD1 (5 bases). The CDR3 totals 15 residues. V was clipped by 8 bases and J by 4 bases, with 20 bases between them. Germline values: CDR1 SNHLY, CDR2 FYNNEI. The CDR3 DNA reads TGTGCCAGCGGTGGGCAGGGAGGTTGGATCACTGAAGCTTTCTTT. It encodes CASGGQGGWITEAFF.

This clone has only a few counts. The CDR3 here is CASSADGRNTIYF. CDR3 sequence (DNA): TGTGCCAGTAGTGCTGACGGGAGAAACACCATATATTTT. The rearrangement links TRBV19 to TRBJ1-3, with D unclear. V dropped 5 bases and J dropped 5 bases, with 10 bases sitting between them. The CDR3 length is 13 residues. The germline V gene has CDR1 LNHDA and CDR2 SQIVND (reference sequence). The variable domain in full, with the rest retrieved from reference TRBV19 and TRBJ1-3, is DGGITQSPKYLFRKEGQNVTLSCEQNLNHDAMYWYRQDPGQGLRLIYYSQIVNDFQKGDIAEGYSVSREKKESFPLTVTSAQKNPTAFYLCASSADGRNTIYFGEGSWLTVV.

The rearrangement joins TRBV28 to TRBJ2-1, with 10 bases that match TRBD2. V shed 2 bases, J shed 5 bases, and the junction held 3 bases outside the gene matches. Germline CDR1 MDHEN, CDR2 SYDVKM. The CDR3 covers 15 residues. This CDR3 is CASSLGTSADNEQFF. As DNA, the CDR3 is TGTGCCAGCAGTTTAGGGACTAGCGCTGACAATGAGCAGTTCTTC.

The V call is TRBV19, the J call TRBJ2-5, with 9 bases identical to TRBD1. The trim removed 1 base at V and 4 bases at J, leaving 7 bases unmatched. The CDR3 totals 16 residues. From germline, CDR1 is LNHDA and CDR2 SQIVND (reference sequence). The DNA of the CDR3 is TGTGCCAGTAGTATAGGCGGGACAGGGATACGAGAGACCCAGTACTTC. It translates to CASSIGGTGIRETQYF.

V and J are TRBV21-1 and TRBJ1-6; TRBD1, as called in the table, went unchecked against the DNA. TRBV21-1 is a documented pseudogene. The length of the CDR3 is 15 residues. The CDR3: CASNPGQGGNSPLHF. The DNA for the CDR3 is TGTGCCAGCAACCCGGGACAGGGAGGGAATTCACCCCTCCACTTT.

The rearrangement joins TRBV6-2 or TRBV6-3 to TRBJ2-2, with TRBD2 matching 9 bases. The CDR3 is 15 residues long. Per germline, CDR1 MNHEY and CDR2 SVGEGT. V shed 6 bases and J 2 bases; nucleotides not matched to a gene: 4. The CDR3 DNA reads as TGTGCCAGCAGCCGACTAGCGGTTAACACCGGGGAGCTGTTTTTT. It translates to CASSRLAVNTGELFF.

The rearrangement joins TRBV19 to TRBJ2-7; 8 nucleotides agree with TRBD2. Germline trimming cut 5 bases from V and 2 bases from J; bases unmatched to any gene: 5. The CDR3 totals 14 residues. The germline gives CDR1 LNHDA, CDR2 SQIVND (reference sequence). The CDR3 region has the DNA TGTGCCAGTAGTGCGGCGGGGGGAGCCTACGAGCAGTACTTC. Its protein product is CASSAAGGAYEQYF. The entire variable domain, with the rest obtained from reference TRBV19 and TRBJ2-7, is as follows: DGGITQSPKYLFRKEGQNVTLSCEQNLNHDAMYWYRQDPGQGLRLIYYSQIVNDFQKGDIAEGYSVSREKKESFPLTVTSAQKNPTAFYLCASSAAGGAYEQYFGPGTRLTVT.

This sequence joins TRBV6-6 and TRBJ2-3, with 10 bases that match TRBD1. This CDR3 is built from 15 residues. Trimming cost V 2 bases and J 6 bases; bases outside gene matches: 5. The V gene's germline CDR1 is MNHNY and CDR2 SVGAGI (reference sequence). CDR3 sequence: CASSYQGTGVDTQYF. CDR3 bases: TGTGCCAGCAGTTACCAGGGGACAGGGGTCGATACGCAGTATTTT.

The gene calls are TRBV4-1 and TRBJ2-2; 9 bases agree with TRBD1. V dropped 4 bases and J dropped 1; count of bases not matched to a gene: 4. The CDR3 sequence is 16 residues long. Germline V lookup: CDR1 MGHRA, CDR2 YSYEKL. CDR3 sequence: CASSPMGQGNTGELFF. The DNA for the CDR3 is TGCGCCAGCAGCCCTATGGGACAGGGGAACACCGGGGAGCTGTTTTTT.

The chain couples TRBV7-8 to TRBJ1-4; 8 nucleotides match TRBD1. Germline CDR1 and CDR2: SGHVS and FQNEAQ. CDR3 size: 15 residues. Trimming cost V 5 bases and J 3 bases; bases outside gene matches: 5. CDR3 loop: CASSLSRGPNEKLFF. In DNA form, the CDR3 reads TGTGCCAGCAGCCTATCCAGGGGGCCTAATGAAAAACTGTTTTTT.

The chain employs TRBV27 and TRBJ1-6; unclear D gene. The CDR3 contains 17 residues. V gave up 2 bases and J gave up 2 bases, with 13 bases separating them. The germline V gene has CDR1 MNHEY and CDR2 SMNVEV (reference sequence). Here the CDR3 reads CASSLREVPPYNSPLHF. The CDR3 DNA follows: TGTGCCAGCAGTTTAAGGGAGGTCCCCCCCTATAATTCACCCCTCCACTTT.

The chain uses TRBV27 and TRBJ1-6, with no clear D. The CDR3 contains 17 residues. Looked up from germline, CDR1 is MNHEY and CDR2 is SMNVEV (reference sequence). The germline V and J ends were trimmed by 3 bases and 3 bases, with 15 bases remaining between them. The CDR3 bases are TGTGCCAGCAGTTTTGAGGCAGAGTCCATCTATAATTCACCCCTCCACTTT. Its protein is CASSFEAESIYNSPLHF.

CDR3 bases: TGTGCCAGCAGCTTCAGTCCCGGGACAGGGGTCGGTGGCTACACCTTC. This codes for CASSFSPGTGVGGYTF. This sequence joins TRBV7-8 and TRBJ1-2, with TRBD1 identical over 10 bases. The CDR3 length is 16 residues. CDR1 and CDR2 (germline): SGHVS, FQNEAQ. V lost 3 bases to trimming and J lost 7 bases; unmatched junction nucleotides: 11.

The CDR3 region has the DNA TGTGCCAGCAGCTCGCGACTAGCGGCTAGCACAGATACGCAGTATTTT. Protein product: CASSSRLAASTDTQYF. The chain joins TRBV9 to TRBJ2-3, with 9 bases that match TRBD2. The CDR3 runs to 16 residues. V was pared by 4 bases and J by 0 bases, with 6 bases of the junction left unmatched. Per germline, CDR1 SGDLS and CDR2 YYNGEE.

This rearrangement joins TRBV29-1 to TRBJ1-1; TRBD1 aligns across 11 bases. The germline V gene has CDR1 SQVTM and CDR2 ANQGSEA. The length of the CDR3 is 12 residues. V dropped 7 bases and J dropped 6; count of bases not matched to a gene: 4. The CDR3 sequence is CSGRDRGSEAFF. DNA for the CDR3: TGCAGCGGTAGGGACAGGGGGTCTGAAGCTTTCTTT.